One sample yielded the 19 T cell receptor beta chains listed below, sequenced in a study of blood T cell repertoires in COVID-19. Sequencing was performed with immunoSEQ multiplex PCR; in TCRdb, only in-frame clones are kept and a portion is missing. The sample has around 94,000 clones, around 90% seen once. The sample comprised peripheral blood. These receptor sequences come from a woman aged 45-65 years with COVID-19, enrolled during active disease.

In DNA, the CDR3 is TGTGCCAGCTCAGCGACAGGGGGAAATACTGAAGCTTTCTTT. This codes for CASSATGGNTEAFF. The chain carries TRBV18 and TRBJ1-1, with 9 bases fitting TRBD1. CDR1 and CDR2 (germline): KGHSH, LQKENI. This CDR3 has 14 amino acids. V lost 5 bases, J lost 5 bases, and 6 bases stayed unmatched. Filled out from reference TRBV18 and TRBJ1-1, the complete variable domain reads NAGVMQNPRHLVRRRGQEARLRCSPMKGHSHVYWYRQLPEEGLKFMVYLQKENIIDESGMPKERFSAEFPKEGPSILRIQQVVRGDSAAYFCASSATGGNTEAFFGQGTRLTVV.

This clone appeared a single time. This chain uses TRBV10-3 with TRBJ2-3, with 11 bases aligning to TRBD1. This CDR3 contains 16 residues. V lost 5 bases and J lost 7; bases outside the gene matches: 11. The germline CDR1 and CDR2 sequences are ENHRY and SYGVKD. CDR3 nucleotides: TGTGCCATCAGTCCCGGGACAGGGGGTGGTGGTCATACGCAGTATTTT. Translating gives CAISPGTGGGGHTQYF.

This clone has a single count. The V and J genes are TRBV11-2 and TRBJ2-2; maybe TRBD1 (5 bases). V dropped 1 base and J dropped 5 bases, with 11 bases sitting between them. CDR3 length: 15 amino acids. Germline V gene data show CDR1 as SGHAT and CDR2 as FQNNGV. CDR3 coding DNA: TGTGCCAGCAGCTTAGGACAGTTAGGAACCGGGGAGCTGTTTTTT. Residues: CASSLGQLGTGELFF.

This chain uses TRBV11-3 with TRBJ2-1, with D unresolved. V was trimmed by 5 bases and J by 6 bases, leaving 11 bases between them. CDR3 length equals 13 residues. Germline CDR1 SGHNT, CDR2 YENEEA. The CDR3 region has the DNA TGTGCCAGCAGCCTTGTACTATCCAATGAGCAGTTCTTC. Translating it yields CASSLVLSNEQFF.

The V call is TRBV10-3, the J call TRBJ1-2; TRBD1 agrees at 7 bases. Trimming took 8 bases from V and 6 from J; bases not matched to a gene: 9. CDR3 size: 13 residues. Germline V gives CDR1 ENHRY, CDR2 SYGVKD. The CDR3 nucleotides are TGTGCCATCGGATCAACAGGGGATGATGGCTACACCTTC. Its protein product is CAIGSTGDDGYTF.

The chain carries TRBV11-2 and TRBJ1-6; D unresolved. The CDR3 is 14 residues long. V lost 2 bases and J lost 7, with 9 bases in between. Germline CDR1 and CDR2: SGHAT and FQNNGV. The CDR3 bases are TGTGCCAGCAGCTTACAGGTTCTCAATTCACCCCTCCACTTT. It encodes CASSLQVLNSPLHF.

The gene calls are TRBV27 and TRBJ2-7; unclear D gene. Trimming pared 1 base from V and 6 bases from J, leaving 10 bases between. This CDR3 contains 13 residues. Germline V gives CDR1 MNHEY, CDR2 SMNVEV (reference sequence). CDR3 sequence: CASSLLYSREQYF. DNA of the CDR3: TGTGCCAGCAGTTTATTATATTCGCGCGAGCAGTACTTC.

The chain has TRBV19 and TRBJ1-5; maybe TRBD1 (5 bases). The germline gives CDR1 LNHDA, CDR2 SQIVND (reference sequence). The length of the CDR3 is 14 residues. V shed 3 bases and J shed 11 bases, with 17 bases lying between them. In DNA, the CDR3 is TGTGCCAGTAGTATGTGGGGCCGGGTTCCGACCCAGCATTTT. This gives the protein CASSMWGRVPTQHF.

In DNA form, the CDR3 reads TGTGCCAGCAGTTACATTGGTCCGGGGGGCCTGGATGAGCAGTTCTTC. Translating gives CASSYIGPGGLDEQFF. V usage is TRBV6-5 and J usage is TRBJ2-1; D might be TRBD2 (7 bases). V was trimmed by 2 bases and J by 8 bases, leaving 19 bases between them. The CDR3 loop spans 16 amino acids. Germline V gene data show CDR1 as MNHEY and CDR2 as SVGAGI.

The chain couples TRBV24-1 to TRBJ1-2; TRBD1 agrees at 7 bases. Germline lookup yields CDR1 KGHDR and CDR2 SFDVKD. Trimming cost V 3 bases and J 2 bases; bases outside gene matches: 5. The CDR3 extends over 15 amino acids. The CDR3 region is CATSDPIQGNYGYTF. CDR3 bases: TGTGCCACCAGTGATCCCATACAGGGGAACTATGGCTACACCTTC.

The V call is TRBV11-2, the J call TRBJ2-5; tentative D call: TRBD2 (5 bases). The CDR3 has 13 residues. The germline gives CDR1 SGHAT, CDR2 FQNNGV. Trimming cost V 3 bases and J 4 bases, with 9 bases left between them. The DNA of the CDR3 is TGTGCCAGCAGCTTGAGGGTGGGAGAGACCCAGTACTTC. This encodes CASSLRVGETQYF. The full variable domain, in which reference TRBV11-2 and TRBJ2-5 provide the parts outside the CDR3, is EAGVAQSPRYKIIEKRQSVAFWCNPISGHATLYWYQQILGQGPKLLIQFQNNGVVDDSQLPKDRFSAERLKGVDSTLKIQPAKLEDSAVYLCASSLRVGETQYFGPGTRLLVL.

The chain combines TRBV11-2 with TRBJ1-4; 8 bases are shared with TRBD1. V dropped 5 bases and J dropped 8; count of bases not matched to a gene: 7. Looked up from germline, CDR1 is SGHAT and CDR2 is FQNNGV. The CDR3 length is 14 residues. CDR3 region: CASSKDRGWEKLFF. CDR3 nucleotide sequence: TGTGCCAGCAGCAAAGACAGGGGTTGGGAAAAACTGTTTTTT.

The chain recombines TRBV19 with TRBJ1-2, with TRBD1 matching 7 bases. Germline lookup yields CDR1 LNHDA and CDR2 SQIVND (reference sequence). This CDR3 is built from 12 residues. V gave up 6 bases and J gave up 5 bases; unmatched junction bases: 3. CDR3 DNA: TGTGCCAGTAGGGGGACAGTTTATGGCTACACCTTC. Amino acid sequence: CASRGTVYGYTF.

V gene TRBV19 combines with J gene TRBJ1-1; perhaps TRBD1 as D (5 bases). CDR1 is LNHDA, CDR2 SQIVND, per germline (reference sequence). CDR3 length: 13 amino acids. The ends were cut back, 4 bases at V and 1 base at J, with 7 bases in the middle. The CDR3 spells CASSTDRNTEAFF. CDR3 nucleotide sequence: TGTGCCAGTAGTACAGACAGGAACACTGAAGCTTTCTTT.

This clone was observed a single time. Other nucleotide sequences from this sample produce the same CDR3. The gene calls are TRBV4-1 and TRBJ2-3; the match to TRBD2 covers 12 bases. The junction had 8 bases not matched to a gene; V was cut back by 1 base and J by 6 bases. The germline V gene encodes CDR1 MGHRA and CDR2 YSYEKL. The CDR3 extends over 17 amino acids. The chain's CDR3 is CASSQVSSGGASDTQYF. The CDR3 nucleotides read TGCGCCAGCAGCCAAGTTTCTAGCGGGGGGGCATCCGATACGCAGTATTTT.

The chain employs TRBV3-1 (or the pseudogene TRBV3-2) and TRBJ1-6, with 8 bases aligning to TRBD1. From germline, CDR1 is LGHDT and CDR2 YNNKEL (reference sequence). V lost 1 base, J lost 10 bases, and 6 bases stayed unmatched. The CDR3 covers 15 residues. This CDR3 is CASSQVAQGDSPLHF. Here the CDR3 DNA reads TGTGCCAGCAGCCAAGTGGCACAGGGGGACTCACCCCTCCACTTT.

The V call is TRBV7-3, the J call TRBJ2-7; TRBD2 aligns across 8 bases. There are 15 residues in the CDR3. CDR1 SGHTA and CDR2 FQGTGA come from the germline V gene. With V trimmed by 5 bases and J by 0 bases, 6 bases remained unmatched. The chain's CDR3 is CASSLSGADSYEQYF. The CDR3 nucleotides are TGTGCCAGCAGCCTTAGCGGGGCCGACTCCTACGAGCAGTACTTC.

The CDR3 region has the DNA TGTGCCAGCAGCCGACGGGACAGGGCCACTGAAGCTTTCTTT. Translated, it gives CASSRRDRATEAFF. This chain uses TRBV3-1 (or the pseudogene TRBV3-2) with TRBJ1-1, with 9 nucleotides matching TRBD1. Germline assignment: CDR1 LGHDT and CDR2 YNNKEL (reference sequence). Losses at the gene ends were 4 bases for V and 4 bases for J; bases not matched to a gene: 4. CDR3 length equals 14 residues.

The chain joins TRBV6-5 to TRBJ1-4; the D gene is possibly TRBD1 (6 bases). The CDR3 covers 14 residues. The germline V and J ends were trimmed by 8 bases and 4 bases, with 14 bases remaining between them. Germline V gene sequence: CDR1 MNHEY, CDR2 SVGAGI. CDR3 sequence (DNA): TGTGCCAGCCATGGGACAAACTTTAATGAAAAACTGTTTTTT. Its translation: CASHGTNFNEKLFF.